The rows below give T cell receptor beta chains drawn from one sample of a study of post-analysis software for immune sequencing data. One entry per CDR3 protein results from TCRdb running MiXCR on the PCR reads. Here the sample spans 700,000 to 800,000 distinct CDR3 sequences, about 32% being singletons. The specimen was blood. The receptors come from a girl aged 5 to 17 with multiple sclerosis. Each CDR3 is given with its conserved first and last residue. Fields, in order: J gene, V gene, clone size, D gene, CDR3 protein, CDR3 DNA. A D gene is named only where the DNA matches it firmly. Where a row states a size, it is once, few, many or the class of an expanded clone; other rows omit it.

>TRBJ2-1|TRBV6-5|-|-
CASRGQGTQFF
TGTGCCAGCAGGGGGCAGGGAACGCAGTTCTTC
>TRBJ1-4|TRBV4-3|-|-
CASSQDSRLNEKLFF
TGCGCCAGCAGCCAAGATAGTCGTTTAAATGAAAAACTGTTTTTT
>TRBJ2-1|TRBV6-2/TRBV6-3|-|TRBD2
CASSFSTSGRDNEQFF
TGTGCCAGCAGTTTCTCTACTAGCGGGAGGGACAATGAGCAGTTCTTC
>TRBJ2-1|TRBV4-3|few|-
CASSQLRNYNEQFF
TGCGCCAGCAGCCAGTTAAGAAACTACAATGAGCAGTTCTTC
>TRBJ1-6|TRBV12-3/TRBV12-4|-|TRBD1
CASSFFRGNSPLHF
TGTGCCAGCAGTTTCTTCAGGGGGAATTCACCCCTCCACTTT
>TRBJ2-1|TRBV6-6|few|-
CASTLSNEQFF
TGTGCCAGCACCCTGAGCAATGAGCAGTTCTTC
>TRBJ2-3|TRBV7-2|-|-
CASSLGFGRTDTQYF
TGTGCCAGCAGCTTAGGTTTTGGCAGAACAGATACGCAGTATTTT
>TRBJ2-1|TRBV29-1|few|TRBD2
CSAASGSPAREQFF
TGCAGCGCCGCTAGCGGGAGCCCGGCGAGGGAGCAGTTCTTC
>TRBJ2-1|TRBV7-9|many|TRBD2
CASSSRRTSQVVFYEQFF
TGTGCCAGCAGCTCCCGAAGGACTAGTCAGGTTGTATTTTATGAGCAGTTCTTC
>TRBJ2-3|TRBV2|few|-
CASKVKRGTDTQYF
TGTGCCAGCAAGGTGAAGCGAGGCACAGATACGCAGTATTTT
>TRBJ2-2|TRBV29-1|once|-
CSVVITGELFF
TGCAGCGTTGTAATCACCGGGGAGCTGTTTTTT
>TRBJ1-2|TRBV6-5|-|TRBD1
CASRNRGRDGYTF
TGTGCCAGCAGAAACAGGGGGCGGGATGGCTACACCTTC
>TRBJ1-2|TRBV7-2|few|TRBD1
CASSVRGQGYYGYTF
TGTGCCAGCAGCGTCCGAGGACAGGGGTACTATGGCTACACCTTC
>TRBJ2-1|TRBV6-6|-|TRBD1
CASSLGQGTFLGEQFF
TGTGCCAGCAGTTTAGGACAGGGTACATTTTTGGGCGAGCAGTTCTTC
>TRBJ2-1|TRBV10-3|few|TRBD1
CATQLPTGGNEQFF
TGTGCCACCCAGCTGCCGACAGGGGGTAATGAGCAGTTCTTC
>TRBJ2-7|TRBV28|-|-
CASSQILAGENYEQYF
TGTGCCAGCAGTCAAATACTAGCCGGAGAGAACTACGAGCAGTACTTC
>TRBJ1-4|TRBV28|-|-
CASNPANPATNEKLFF
TGTGCCAGCAACCCGGCCAACCCCGCAACTAATGAAAAACTGTTTTTT
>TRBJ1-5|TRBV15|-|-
CATSRSKGSNQPQHF
TGTGCCACCAGCAGAAGCAAGGGAAGCAATCAGCCCCAGCATTTT
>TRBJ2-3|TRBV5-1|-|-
CASSPRPAGTDTQYF
TGCGCCAGCAGCCCCCGCCCGGCAGGCACAGATACGCAGTATTTT
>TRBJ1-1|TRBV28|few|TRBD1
CASIASGTGDYWVNTEAFF
TGTGCCAGCATTGCCTCCGGGACAGGCGACTACTGGGTGAACACTGAAGCTTTCTTT
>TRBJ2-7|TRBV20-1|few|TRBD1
CSATGQEPTYEQYF
TGCAGTGCCACTGGACAGGAGCCCACGTACGAGCAGTACTTC
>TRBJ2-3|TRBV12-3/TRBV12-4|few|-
CASGGPGTQYF
TGCGCCAGTGGAGGGCCGGGTACGCAGTATTTT
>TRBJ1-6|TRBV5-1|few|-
CASSSATGPPDLHF
TGCGCCAGCAGCTCGGCAACAGGGCCCCCAGACCTCCACTTT
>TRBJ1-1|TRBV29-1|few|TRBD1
CSVGGTGTSTEAFF
TGCAGCGTTGGGGGGACAGGGACTTCCACTGAAGCTTTCTTT
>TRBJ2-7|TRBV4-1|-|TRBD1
CASSPGQGEDYEQYF
TGCGCCAGCAGCCCCGGACAGGGAGAGGACTACGAGCAGTACTTC
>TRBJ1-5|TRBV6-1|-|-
CASTNGQPYSNQPQHF
TGTGCCAGTACAAACGGACAGCCTTATAGCAATCAGCCCCAGCATTTT
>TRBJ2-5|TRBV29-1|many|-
CSVEDERRALGQYF
TGCAGCGTTGAAGATGAGCGGCGGGCCCTCGGGCAGTACTTC
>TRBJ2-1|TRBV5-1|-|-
CASSLTQGHYNEQFF
TGCGCCAGCAGCTTGACTCAGGGCCATTACAATGAGCAGTTCTTC
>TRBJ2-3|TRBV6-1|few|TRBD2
CASSDDPSGRVTDTQYF
TGTGCCAGCAGCGACGACCCTAGCGGGAGGGTCACAGATACGCAGTATTTT
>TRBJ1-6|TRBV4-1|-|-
CASSQDVRQENSPLHF
TGCGCCAGCAGCCAAGATGTTAGGCAAGAGAATTCACCCCTCCACTTT
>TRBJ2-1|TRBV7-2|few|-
CASSSLGGTGGDEQFF
TGTGCCAGCAGCTCACTGGGGGGGACAGGAGGGGATGAGCAGTTCTTC
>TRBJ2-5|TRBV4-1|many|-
CASSQAGRETQYF
TGCGCCAGCAGCCAAGCGGGGAGGGAGACCCAGTACTTC
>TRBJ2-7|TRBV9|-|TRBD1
CASSVEGATVNEQYF
TGTGCCAGCAGCGTAGAGGGGGCGACGGTCAACGAGCAGTACTTC
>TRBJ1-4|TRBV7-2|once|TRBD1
CASSPRTGDLFF
TGTGCCAGCAGCCCGAGGACAGGGGATCTGTTTTTT
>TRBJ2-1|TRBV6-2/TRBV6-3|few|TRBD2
CASNPGWGRASYNEQFF
TGTGCCAGCAATCCGGGCTGGGGGAGGGCTTCCTACAATGAGCAGTTCTTC
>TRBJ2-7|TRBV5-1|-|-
CASSMPGSRIEQYF
TGCGCCAGCAGCATGCCGGGGTCCCGGATCGAGCAGTACTTC
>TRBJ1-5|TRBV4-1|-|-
CASSPLVMDQPQHF
TGCGCCAGCAGCCCTCTGGTGATGGACCAGCCCCAGCATTTT
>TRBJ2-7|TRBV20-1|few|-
CSAPPFTASYEQYF
TGCAGTGCTCCACCTTTTACAGCCTCCTACGAGCAGTACTTC
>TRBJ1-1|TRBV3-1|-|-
CASSQVVSGNTEAFF
TGTGCCAGCAGCCAAGTCGTGTCCGGGAACACTGAAGCTTTCTTT
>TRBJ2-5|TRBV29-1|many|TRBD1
CSVRRQGARETQYF
TGCAGCGTACGCAGACAGGGGGCTCGAGAGACCCAGTACTTC
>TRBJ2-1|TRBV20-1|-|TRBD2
CSARKRGDQVEQFF
TGCAGTGCTAGAAAGCGGGGGGACCAGGTTGAGCAGTTCTTC
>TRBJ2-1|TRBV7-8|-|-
CASSPLRDLLRNEQFF
TGTGCCAGCAGCCCTCTCCGGGACCTTTTACGCAATGAGCAGTTCTTC
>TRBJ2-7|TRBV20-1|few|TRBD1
CSAREISDDPAYTGGYEQYF
TGCAGTGCTAGAGAAATATCGGACGACCCAGCCTATACAGGGGGCTACGAGCAGTACTTC
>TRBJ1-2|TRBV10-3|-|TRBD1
CAIRAGQGDYTF
TGTGCCATCAGGGCGGGACAGGGGGACTACACCTTC
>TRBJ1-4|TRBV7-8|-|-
CASSLSRGLKDEKLFF
TGTGCCAGCAGCTTATCGAGGGGATTGAAAGATGAAAAACTGTTTTTT
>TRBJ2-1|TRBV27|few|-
CASSLLPESNEQFF
TGTGCCAGCAGTTTATTGCCAGAATCCAATGAGCAGTTCTTC
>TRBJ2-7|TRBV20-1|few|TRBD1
CSAGDRGLGEQYF
TGCAGTGCTGGGGACAGGGGGCTGGGGGAGCAGTACTTC
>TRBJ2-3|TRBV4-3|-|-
CAGSQGDQTDTQYF
TGCGCCGGCAGCCAAGGGGACCAAACAGATACGCAGTATTTT
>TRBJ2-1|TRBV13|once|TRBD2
CASRQAGGPIHEQFF
TGTGCCAGCAGGCAAGCGGGGGGGCCGATCCATGAGCAGTTCTTC
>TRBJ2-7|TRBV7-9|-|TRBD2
CASSHGLGIAYEQYF
TGTGCCAGCAGTCACGGACTAGGAATCGCCTACGAGCAGTACTTC
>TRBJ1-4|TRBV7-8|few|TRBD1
CASRFGQGGNEKLFF
TGTGCCAGCAGATTCGGACAGGGGGGGAATGAAAAACTGTTTTTT
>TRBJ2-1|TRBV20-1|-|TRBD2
CSARAPGGWYNEQFF
TGCAGTGCTAGAGCCCCGGGAGGGTGGTACAACGAGCAGTTCTTC